This T cell receptor (beta chain) was sequenced in a study of PD-1 blockade in classical Hodgkin lymphoma. The wider study: Each patient was given nivolumab 3 mg/kg through a vein every 2 weeks. Overall study findings and caveats: There was a significant rise in CD4+ TCR diversity by C4D1, with no such rise for CD8+. Complete responders showed a baseline diversity that resembled the diversity of newly diagnosed patients.

Generated by immunoSEQ multiplex PCR, the TCRdb table keeps only in-frame clones and is missing some. The repertoire holds 90,000 to 120,000 clones, 80% to 90% seen once, with approximately 20% in the top ten. In the case of this clone: Its target is not known.

The patients all showed relapse after autologous stem cell transplantation, while their brentuximab vedotin exposure varied. Classifying best responses yielded complete response, partial response or progressive disease. J was trimmed by 1 base and V by 8 bases; bases with no gene match: 7. The CDR3 consists of 17 residues. Germline V gives CDR1 SNHLY, CDR2 FYNNEI. The sequence came from a human donor with classical Hodgkin lymphoma. The chain links TRBV2 to TRBJ2-6; TRBD1 aligns across 11 bases. The sample here was peripheral blood mononuclear cells (PBMCs), taken before the second cycle of nivolumab. This CDR3 reads CASAGTGGSSGANVLTF. The CDR3 bases are TGTGCCAGCGCCGGGACAGGGGGTTCATCTGGGGCCAACGTCCTGACTTTC.